This TCR beta chain was observed in a study of blood T cell repertoires in COVID-19. Study overall: Spain, Italy and the United States supplied samples that represented acute and convalescent COVID-19. Nucleic acid was either cDNA or gDNA, and it came from T cells, B-cell-depleted T cells, or PBMCs.

With 0 bases removed from V and 8 bases from J, the gap between germline ends came to 7 bases. This CDR3 is built from 12 residues. Per the germline V gene, CDR1 is LNHDA and CDR2 is SQIVND (reference sequence). As processed by the authors: The authors estimated nucleated cell counts from reference gene primer amplification. The table came from immunoSEQ multiplex PCR; TCRdb's copy has only in-frame clones and leaves some out. The V and J calls and clone size come from that table; D and trimming were worked out from the DNA. The top ten hold 4% to 5.5% of the sample, which has about 210,000 clones, about nine tenths seen once.

The chain recombines TRBV19 with TRBJ1-2; D is uncertain. Input material: peripheral blood. This receptor was identified in a woman between 35 and 50 years old with acute or convalescent COVID-19. The CDR3 is CASSIDQVGYTF. CDR3 nucleotide sequence: TGTGCCAGTAGTATAGACCAGGTCGGCTACACCTTC.